This entry concerns a single TCR beta chain. No cognate antigen has been identified for it. Base qualities are not at hand, and no much larger clone is one base apart. The cohort consisted of fewer than 700 healthy bone marrow donors. At the time of sampling, all cohort members were nominally healthy, though unrecorded immune exposures were likely present. The donor tested CMV seropositive, placing the donor among the roughly 270 seropositive members of the cohort. Each donor provided a peripheral blood sample, and peripheral blood mononuclear cells were used for TCR beta sequencing. The Qiagen DNeasy Blood Extraction Kit was used to extract genomic DNA from the blood cell samples. These data come from a study of cytomegalovirus exposure and HLA in healthy donors (dated by TCRdb to the late 2010s). The study in broad terms: In an earlier analysis of some 550 of the donors, approximately 260 Gb of sequence data and just under 120 million unique TCR beta sequences from 180 million or so T cells were reported. Approximately 300 gigabases of sequencing data and around 88 million unique TCR sequences made up an early release that covered around 640 HLA-typed donors. An earlier analysis of fewer than 750 of the donors used high-throughput TCR beta sequencing to judge whether each TCR beta V gene segment behaved as functional or pseudogenic. Donor age, sex, ethnicity and CMV serostatus were compiled alongside the repertoire data. In the later analysis, no new phenotypic data were used to find candidate immune exposures; instead, reliance was placed on TCR beta sequences and their occurrence across donors. Among the roughly 380 genotyped donors, approximately 77% belonged to the genetic ancestry cluster associated with self-reported Caucasian donors. A later analysis re-examined previously published TCR beta repertoires from more than 550 donors and added high-resolution HLA genotyping to investigate patterns of TCR occurrence. In addition to the first cohort of 666 subjects, a separate validation cohort of 120 different subjects was used. Because of strong linkage in the cohort, roughly five DR-DQ haplotypes were treated as single units for association and clustering. Among around 400 genotyped donors of the cohort, an average of roughly 230,000 unique TCR beta nucleotide sequences was sequenced per donor, of which about 19% were non-productive. Every discovery cohort repertoire had been produced on one sequencing platform. High-throughput TCR immunosequencing, statistical association of individual TCRs with disease status, and machine learning were combined to predict cytomegalovirus infection status. A later genetic analysis took genome-wide SNP genotypes for about three fifths of the 666 donors and used that subset as a discovery cohort. The study was designed to test whether signatures of past pathogen exposure could be identified by cataloging public T cell receptors. HLA typing covered class I and class II loci at four-digit resolution. The T cell repertoires of 666 subjects were profiled by immunosequencing and related to cytomegalovirus serostatus. The number of typed donors differed by locus: about 620-640 for A, B, C, DRB1 and DQB1; some 500 for DQA1; fewer than 610 for DPA1; and some 470 for DPB1. Here is what the overall study found, with its caveats: Because counts were too low, approximately 15 rarely observed V segments, including chromosome 9 orphons, were excluded from the earlier analysis of around 590 of the donors. The classifier was reported to diagnose cytomegalovirus status with high specificity and sensitivity in both the original cohort and the validation cohort. A later genetic analysis reported fewer N-insertions in productive TCRs among donors in an Asian-associated ancestry cluster than the roughly 700-donor mean. This cohort had only TCR beta chains sequenced, and the lack of alpha or paired-chain data limited which features could be detected. In a later analysis, the rate of TCR association differed among HLA loci, with DRB1 alleles having the most associated TCRs and HLA-C alleles having the fewest. Immune exposure information for the cohort was limited to CMV serostatus. A cluster of highly shared sequence variants was judged likely to represent a technical artifact of the sequencing pipeline. A few of the identified cytomegalovirus-associated TCR beta chains were confirmed in vitro to be specific for cytomegalovirus antigens. In a later genetic analysis, a missense DCLRE1C variant was associated with V-gene and J-gene trimming of TCR beta chains, and the association was replicated in an independent cohort. The study listed 164 TCR beta chains as associated with cytomegalovirus. Most TCR sequences were seen in very few donors, while some public TCRs were found in many individuals. Specific HLA alleles were associated with over 15,000 TCR beta sequences at a false discovery rate of 0.05 in a later analysis. Compared with equally common non-associated chains, HLA-associated TCR beta chains in a later analysis were more clonally expanded and had lower generation probabilities. A further reported finding was that TCR beta sequences accurately predicted the HLA-A and HLA-B alleles for most subjects in the first cohort. The presence/absence analyses assumed that sequencing depth was roughly uniform across donors, and that assumption may not be true. A later analysis found that most CMV-associated TCR beta chains appeared HLA-restricted, with HLA associations seemingly driven largely by CMV exposure. Because the 87-base-pair reads could not distinguish some IMGT-functional V segments, including TRBV6-2 and TRBV6-3, those segments were excluded. In an earlier analysis of several hundred of the donors, most TCR beta V segments were observed in productive rearrangements about 87% or about 30% of the time, broadly matching IMGT annotations. The authors suggested that the approach could potentially be extended to other disease states and immunological phenotypes. Linkage disequilibrium might explain the correlated functional status among segregating V segments, but an unknown experimental factor could not be excluded. Because HLA typing was unavailable for some donors at each locus, only the typed subset was used in association tests. A later analysis reported that several top co-occurrence clusters appeared linked to parvovirus B19, influenza, CMV and Epstein-Barr virus. Assigning TCR associations to individual alleles was difficult when HLA alleles, especially DR and DQ, strongly co-occurred.

V loses 7 bases of germline sequence and J loses 8 bases, and the interval between the two ends is 16 bases. CDR1 and CDR2, per the germline V gene, are MDHEN and SYDVKM. The cysteine opens and the phenylalanine closes a CDR3 of 13 amino acids. Only the CDR3 region is kept as DNA, spanning 39 bases read in frame from base 1. The method was the immunoSEQ multiplex PCR assay. For the multiplex PCR, a mixture combining 60 forward primers for TCR Vbeta segments and 13 reverse primers for TCR Jbeta segments was used. Amplification of the CDR3 region of rearranged TCR beta genes was performed with a multiplex PCR assay on genomic DNA. The amplified TCR beta libraries were sequenced on the Illumina HiSeq System as 87-base-pair reads. The authors processed their data as follows. A later analysis counted some 74 million unique TCR beta chains across the 550 to 800 repertoires, and 10 million to 11 million of these chains were shared by at least two donors. Raw reads were error-corrected and collapsed into unique sequences by a nearest-neighbor algorithm in which closely related sequences were merged to remove PCR and sequencing errors. V, D and J gene segments were assigned by aligning CDR3 sequences to IMGT reference sequences. Each retained sequence needed at least a six-nucleotide match to both a V gene segment and a J gene segment. Rearrangements were called productive when the CDR3 lacked stop codons and stayed in frame with V and J; all others were non-productive. CDR3 was defined according to IMGT convention as the region running from the second conserved V-encoded cysteine to the conserved J-encoded phenylalanine. The earlier analysis of about 610 of the donors excluded sequences that lacked an unambiguous match to a single V gene segment. An earlier analysis of 587 of the donors called V segments functional above 56.7% productive rearrangements and segregating when the between-donor standard deviation exceeded 5%. A statistical classification framework was developed to diagnose cytomegalovirus status using the catalog of TCR beta chain sequences. In a later analysis, TCR nucleotide sequences were compared against IMGT/GENE-DB human TR gene sequences so that V and J genes could be assigned. Using the TCRdist pipeline, a later analysis assigned CDR3 sequences along with most-parsimonious VDJ recombination scenarios. In a later analysis, every TCR beta chain was defined by the combination of its CDR3 amino acid sequence and its V-gene family, and reads without a unique V-gene family were dropped. In a later analysis, 450 to 600 highly shared, low-generation-probability nucleotide sequences were removed to address suspected cross-contamination and a sequencing artifact. In a later analysis, a clonal expansion index for each public chain was calculated from normalized within-repertoire ranks of inferred template counts. In a later analysis, generation probabilities were computed with a VDJ recombination model fitted to out-of-frame rearrangements, and the resulting probabilities were checked against IGoR. In a later analysis, hypergeometric tests were used to score TCR-TCR, TCR-HLA and TCR-CMV co-occurrence, with a repertoire-size bias correction applied to TCR pairs. A later analysis estimated false discovery rates by permuting HLA or CMV assignments 20 times. In a later analysis, co-occurring TCRs were grouped using DBSCAN, with TCRdist sequence similarity added in when clustering inside HLA-allele-positive subsets. Co-occurrence clustering excluded repertoires with fewer than 30,000 or more than 120,000 public chains, plus five with anomalous nucleotide sharing. TCRdb provides this immuneACCESS table in a form limited to in-frame rearrangements. Some clones are lacking; in checked studies, under half of them reflect an unresolved V gene, and why the rest are absent is not known. V and J calls plus clone size are reproduced from that table; the DNA served to infer D and trimming. This sample holds roughly 190,000 clones; more than 75% were observed only once. Less than 15% of the sample lies in the top ten.

This clonotype was sampled from a woman aged 25-40 years in good health and CMV-seropositive. The chain joins TRBV28 to TRBJ2-3; the D gene remains uncertain. The sequenced sample was PBMCs. The CDR3: CASISPPHRTQYF. The DNA sequence is as follows: TGTGCCAGCATCAGTCCGCCTCACCGTACGCAGTATTTT.